One sample yielded the 26 T cell receptor beta chains listed below, sequenced in a study of vaccination and CD4 T cells after COVID-19. Treatment defined: roughly 10-day PBMC culture with coronavirus spike peptide pools or control peptides (ViraFEST assay). Cultured CD4+ T cell DNA underwent sequencing with the Oncomine TCR Beta short-read assay. TCRdb re-analysed the PCR reads in MiXCR, keeping a single row per CDR3 protein. Counted here are 10,000 to 15,000 distinct CDR3 sequences, roughly 74% occurring once; the ten biggest clones make up roughly 7.7%. No antigens are known for them. The specimen was CD4+ T cells from blood, cultured in vitro, collected after SARS-CoV-2 vaccination. Source of these receptors: a human donor who received a COVID-19 vaccine.

This rearrangement joins TRBV7-6 to TRBJ2-3; 9 bases match TRBD1. Germline loops: CDR1 SGHVS, CDR2 FNYEAQ. This CDR3 comprises 15 residues. The J segment lost 6 bases and the V segment lost 7 bases, leaving 11 bases of the junction unmatched. The CDR3 spells CASTPRQGGRDTQYF. The CDR3, as DNA: TGTGCCAGCACCCCAAGACAGGGGGGTCGGGATACGCAGTATTTT.

This chain uses TRBV6-1 with TRBJ2-7; possible D gene TRBD2, 5 bases. V dropped 10 bases and J dropped 4 bases, with 11 bases sitting between them. Germline CDR1 MNHNS, CDR2 SASEGT. The CDR3 covers 11 residues. The CDR3 DNA follows: TGTGCCACGGGGAGAGGGTACGAGCAGTACTTC. Encoded protein: CATGRGYEQYF.

The gene calls are TRBV12-3 or TRBV12-4 and TRBJ1-5, with TRBD1 as a possible D gene (6 bases). CDR3 size: 14 residues. V gave up 3 bases and J gave up 5 bases, with 11 bases separating them. Here the CDR3 reads CASSFRTDYQPQHF. The CDR3 DNA reads TGTGCCAGCAGTTTTAGGACAGATTATCAGCCCCAGCATTTT.

J is TRBJ1-5 and V is TRBV2; D not resolved. In germline, CDR1 is SNHLY, CDR2 FYNNEI. The germline V and J ends were trimmed by 7 bases and 6 bases, with 13 bases remaining between them. The CDR3 spans 13 residues. CDR3 region: CASKGGVGQPQHF. The CDR3, as DNA: TGTGCCAGCAAAGGCGGGGTCGGTCAGCCCCAGCATTTT.

The chain employs TRBV29-1 and TRBJ1-2; 7 nucleotides line up with TRBD1. Germline values: CDR1 SQVTM, CDR2 ANQGSEA. The length of the CDR3 is 15 residues. Losses at the gene ends were 5 bases for V and 2 bases for J; bases not matched to a gene: 11. CDR3: CSVTPGLTGNYGYTF. The CDR3 coding sequence is TGCAGCGTTACGCCCGGACTGACAGGGAACTATGGCTACACCTTC.

Written as DNA, the CDR3 is TGTGCCAGCAGATCCTCGACTAGCGGGGGGGCTACAGATACGCAGTATTTT. Its translation: CASRSSTSGGATDTQYF. The rearrangement links TRBV7-7 to TRBJ2-3; TRBD2 agrees at 14 bases. This CDR3 has 17 residues. V shed 6 bases, J shed 3 bases, and the junction held 8 bases outside the gene matches. Germline lookup yields CDR1 SSHAT and CDR2 FNYEAQ (reference sequence).

The sample holds one count of this clonotype. V and J are TRBV6-2 or TRBV6-3 and TRBJ2-5, with 7 nucleotides matching TRBD2. CDR1 is MNHEY and CDR2 is SVGEGT in the germline V gene. The V segment lost 8 bases and the J segment 5 bases; nucleotides outside the gene matches: 14. There are 15 residues in the CDR3. The CDR3 here is CASVEAGLLMETQYF. The CDR3 DNA follows: TGTGCCAGCGTTGAAGCGGGACTCCTCATGGAGACCCAGTACTTC.

The genes are TRBV24-1 and TRBJ2-3; D not certain. Germline loops: CDR1 KGHDR, CDR2 SFDVKD. V lost 3 bases and J lost 3, with 6 bases in between. This CDR3 region has 13 residues. CDR3 protein: CATSDPGTDTQYF. The CDR3 coding sequence is TGTGCCACCAGTGATCCCGGGACAGATACGCAGTATTTT.

The chain is built from TRBV7-2 and TRBJ2-7, with 8 bases that match TRBD2. The ends lost 5 bases at V and 2 bases at J; junction bases unmatched: 8. The CDR3 spans 15 residues. In germline, CDR1 is SGHTA, CDR2 FQGNSA. The CDR3 protein is CASSPRTGGTYEQYF. The DNA of the CDR3 is TGTGCCAGCAGCCCGCGGACGGGGGGGACCTACGAGCAGTACTTC. The full variable domain, with the rest looked up from reference TRBV7-2 and TRBJ2-7, is GAGVSQSPSNKVTEKGKDVELRCDPISGHTALYWYRQSLGQGLEFLIYFQGNSAPDKSGLPSDRFSAERTGGSVSTLTIQRTQQEDSAVYLCASSPRTGGTYEQYFGPGTRLTVT.

This chain uses TRBV6-5 with TRBJ1-2; D uncertain. Trimming removed 4 bases at V and 9 bases at J, with 15 bases between. The V gene's germline CDR1 is MNHEY and CDR2 SVGAGI. This CDR3 has 13 amino acids. DNA of the CDR3: TGTGCCAGCAGTTTCTCCGGGTTTCAACGCTACACCTTC. Amino acids: CASSFSGFQRYTF.

The chain is built from TRBV25-1 and TRBJ2-2, with D tentatively TRBD2 (5 bases). The CDR3 loop spans 12 amino acids. Trimming pared 7 bases from V and 6 bases from J, leaving 9 bases between. The germline V gene encodes CDR1 MGHDK and CDR2 SYGVNS. The CDR3 sequence: CASKEGAGELFF. In DNA, the CDR3 is TGTGCCAGCAAAGAGGGAGCCGGGGAGCTGTTTTTT.

The CDR3 region is CASSLAMIGETQYF. As DNA, the CDR3 is TGCGCCAGCAGCTTGGCCATGATCGGAGAGACCCAGTACTTC. This chain connects TRBV5-1 to TRBJ2-5, with D uncertain. The CDR3 is 14 amino acids. Germline CDR1 is SGHRS and CDR2 is YFSETQ. The V and J ends lost 0 bases and 4 bases respectively, with 10 bases between them.

The J gene is TRBJ1-2, the V gene TRBV6-1; 8 bases map to TRBD1. Germline CDR1 is MNHNS and CDR2 is SASEGT. There are 15 residues in the CDR3. With 7 bases clipped from V and 4 bases from J, the junction kept 11 bases outside the gene matches. The CDR3 is CASIRTGNAGYGYTF. As DNA, the CDR3 is TGTGCCAGCATTCGGACAGGGAACGCCGGCTATGGCTACACCTTC.

The chain is built from TRBV10-3 and TRBJ1-5, with D perhaps matching TRBD1 (5 bases). Trimming took 4 bases from V and 5 from J, leaving 12 bases between them. The CDR3 spans 14 residues. Germline V CDR1 and CDR2: ENHRY, SYGVKD. CDR3 coding DNA: TGTGCCATCAGTGGAAACAGGACCTATCAGCCCCAGCATTTT. Translated: CAISGNRTYQPQHF.

The V and J genes are TRBV24-1 and TRBJ1-1; D perhaps matches TRBD1 (5 bases). V lost 5 bases to trimming and J lost 6 bases, with 12 bases between them. CDR1 and CDR2 (germline): KGHDR, SFDVKD. CDR3 length: 13 residues. The CDR3 DNA follows: TGTGCCACCAGTGTGGGGGAGCGCGCTGAAGCTTTCTTT. Amino acids: CATSVGERAEAFF.

This clonotype was recorded once. This chain uses TRBV20-1 with TRBJ1-2; TRBD1 might be the D (6 bases). The CDR3 loop spans 12 amino acids. Trimming removed 5 bases at V and 0 bases at J, with 7 bases between. Looked up from germline, CDR1 is DFQATT and CDR2 is SNEGSKA (reference sequence). The CDR3 bases are TGCAGTGCTGGACAGACTAACTATGGCTACACCTTC. Encoded protein: CSAGQTNYGYTF.

This clonotype was found once. The J gene is TRBJ2-3, the V gene TRBV6-1; 8 bases align to TRBD1. This CDR3 has 15 residues. The V segment lost 4 bases and the J segment 4 bases; nucleotides outside the gene matches: 7. Germline values: CDR1 MNHNS, CDR2 SASEGT. The CDR3 sequence is CASSGLDRVADTQYF. Here the CDR3 DNA reads TGTGCCAGCAGTGGACTGGACAGGGTCGCAGATACGCAGTATTTT.

This rearrangement joins TRBV20-1 to TRBJ1-5, with D unresolved. Trimming left V 6 bases short and J 3 bases short, with 9 bases between. The CDR3 is made up of 12 amino acids. Germline V gives CDR1 DFQATT, CDR2 SNEGSKA (reference sequence). The CDR3 DNA reads as TGCAGTGCAGCAGGATCCAATCAGCCCCAGCATTTT. Its translation is CSAAGSNQPQHF.

About this clonotype: At one of its ends the junction is not consistent with the germline gene, which may arise from a read error. The CDR3 loop reads CASTYYKGSTPYEQYF. CDR3 DNA: TGTGCCAGCACTTACTATAAAGGGTCCACTCCCTACGAGCAGTACTTC. The V and J genes are TRBV6-5 and TRBJ2-7; D gene uncertain. The length of the CDR3 is 16 residues. From germline, CDR1 is MNHEY and CDR2 SVGAGI.

This clonotype occurred a few times. This chain uses TRBV20-1 with TRBJ2-7; perhaps D is TRBD1 or TRBD2 (5 bases each). The V end was cut by 0 bases, the J end by 9 bases, with 21 bases between. There are 15 residues in the CDR3. Germline CDR1 DFQATT, CDR2 SNEGSKA (reference sequence). CDR3 loop: CSARDPGLSGTWQYF. CDR3 bases: TGCAGTGCTAGAGATCCGGGCTTGTCGGGGACGTGGCAGTACTTC.

This clonotype was picked up one time. For the CDR3, the DNA is TGTGCCACCAGCAGAGCGTCGGATTCACCCCTCCACTTT. This gives the protein CATSRASDSPLHF. This rearrangement joins TRBV15 to TRBJ1-6; D remains unclear. Germline loops: CDR1 LNHNV, CDR2 YYDKDF (reference sequence). V gave up 1 base and J gave up 8 bases, with 6 bases separating them. The CDR3 extends over 13 amino acids.

The rearrangement uses TRBV19 and TRBJ1-6; 9 positions match TRBD1. Losses at the gene ends were 7 bases for V and 6 bases for J; bases not matched to a gene: 7. Germline V gene lookup returns CDR1 LNHDA and CDR2 SQIVND (reference sequence). This CDR3 region has 15 residues. The CDR3 protein is CASKLTGGLNSPLHF. The CDR3 bases are TGTGCCAGTAAACTGACAGGGGGGCTTAATTCACCCCTCCACTTT.

CDR3 region: CAPTGDRVIDDSPLHF. CDR3 bases: TGTGCCCCAACCGGGGACAGGGTAATCGATGATTCACCCCTCCACTTT. The V and J genes are TRBV5-3 and TRBJ1-6; 9 bases line up with TRBD1. TRBV5-3 is marked as an open reading frame, function uncertain. V gave up 10 bases and J gave up 8 bases; unmatched junction bases: 16. The CDR3 is made up of 16 amino acids.

This chain connects TRBV12-3 or TRBV12-4 to TRBJ1-5, with D tentatively TRBD1 (5 bases). V was cut by 0 bases and J by 5 bases, with 11 bases left in between. The CDR3 spans 15 residues. The CDR3 spells CASSLARQGDQPQHF. The CDR3 nucleotides read TGTGCCAGCAGTTTAGCGAGGCAGGGCGATCAGCCCCAGCATTTT.

V gene TRBV11-3 combines with J gene TRBJ2-3; 11 bases match TRBD2. Germline V CDR1 and CDR2: SGHNT, YENEEA. V was clipped by 5 bases and J by 5 bases; unmatched bases: 3. The CDR3 contains 14 residues. The CDR3 nucleotides read TGTGCCAGCAGCCCCGGACTAGCGGGAGATACGCAGTATTTT. It is translated as CASSPGLAGDTQYF.

This clonotype was seen a single time. This rearrangement joins TRBV20-1 to TRBJ2-6; no reliable D call. The CDR3 is made up of 13 amino acids. Germline V gives CDR1 DFQATT, CDR2 SNEGSKA (reference sequence). V lost 4 bases and J lost 1, with 5 bases in between. The CDR3 is CSATVSGANVLTF. CDR3 DNA: TGCAGTGCTACAGTTTCTGGGGCCAACGTCCTGACTTTC.